Shown below are 20 T cell receptor beta chains from a single sample sequenced in a study of cytomegalovirus exposure and HLA in healthy donors. Clones were read by immunoSEQ multiplex PCR, and TCRdb kept only the in-frame ones, dropping some. This sample carries tens of thousands of clones, 95% to 97% of them seen once, and the ten largest clones take under 2.5%. The source material was PBMCs. The origin of the receptors is a man aged 18 to 29 in good health and CMV-seronegative.

V usage is TRBV5-5 and J usage is TRBJ2-3; 8 nucleotides line up with TRBD1. Germline loops: CDR1 SGHKS, CDR2 YYEKEE (reference sequence). This CDR3 is built from 14 residues. With 3 bases clipped from V and 6 bases from J, the junction kept 6 bases outside the gene matches. CDR3 protein: CASSSGQGVDTQYF. The CDR3 DNA is TGTGCCAGCAGCTCCGGACAGGGTGTCGATACGCAGTATTTT. Complete variable domain (other parts from reference TRBV5-5 and TRBJ2-3): DAGVTQSPTHLIKTRGQQVTLRCSPISGHKSVSWYQQVLGQGPQFIFQYYEKEERGRGNFPDRFSARQFPNYSSELNVNALLLGDSALYLCASSSGQGVDTQYFGPGTRLTVL.

V gene TRBV2 combines with J gene TRBJ2-3; D not certain. Germline-derived CDR1 and CDR2 are SNHLY and FYNNEI. V shed 8 bases and J shed 0 bases, with 9 bases lying between them. CDR3 length equals 13 residues. CDR3 region: CASCGSSTDTQYF. CDR3 in DNA: TGTGCCAGCTGCGGTTCTAGCACAGATACGCAGTATTTT.

This clone was counted a single time. The chain has TRBV6-5 and TRBJ1-5; D is perhaps TRBD1 (6 bases). The CDR3 runs 15 residues. The germline CDR1 and CDR2 sequences are MNHEY and SVGAGI. V was shortened by 0 bases and J by 2 bases, with 8 bases between the two germline ends. The CDR3 sequence is CASSYSRQGNQPQHF. CDR3 bases: TGTGCCAGCAGTTACTCAAGACAGGGCAATCAGCCCCAGCATTTT.

CDR3 loop: CASSLELAGVSKNIQYF. CDR3 DNA: TGTGCCAGCAGCTTAGAACTAGCGGGAGTGAGCAAAAACATTCAGTACTTC. The J gene is TRBJ2-4, the V gene TRBV11-3; 11 bases align to TRBD2. The CDR3 sequence is 17 residues long. Germline CDR1 SGHNT, CDR2 YENEEA. J was trimmed by 3 bases and V by 0 bases; bases with no gene match: 4.

This chain connects TRBV6-5 to TRBJ2-5, with 8 positions matching TRBD1. J was trimmed by 7 bases and V by 5 bases; bases with no gene match: 9. This CDR3 contains 14 residues. From germline, CDR1 is MNHEY and CDR2 SVGAGI. In DNA, the CDR3 is TGTGCCAGCAGTGGAGGACAGGGAGTTGGGACCCAGTACTTC. It yields the protein CASSGGQGVGTQYF.

The CDR3 coding sequence is TGTGCCAGCAGCACCCGGACTAGCGAGGCCTACGAGCAGTACTTC. Translation gives CASSTRTSEAYEQYF. V is TRBV11-3 and J is TRBJ2-7; the match to TRBD2 covers 9 bases. CDR1 is SGHNT, CDR2 YENEEA, per germline. V lost 5 bases and J lost 2; bases outside the gene matches: 7. The CDR3 extends over 15 amino acids. The whole variable domain, filled in from reference TRBV11-3 and TRBJ2-7, reads EAGVVQSPRYKIIEKKQPVAFWCNPISGHNTLYWYLQNLGQGPELLIRYENEEAVDDSQLPKDRFSAERLKGVDSTLKIQPAELGDSAVYLCASSTRTSEAYEQYFGPGTRLTVT.

V and J are TRBV18 and TRBJ2-1, with a weak D call TRBD1 (6 bases). Trimming left V 3 bases short and J 3 bases short, with 9 bases between. Germline CDR1 KGHSH, CDR2 LQKENI. This CDR3 spans 14 amino acids. The CDR3, as DNA: TGTGCCAGCTCACCTAGGACAGACTACAATGAGCAGTTCTTC. This encodes CASSPRTDYNEQFF.

Only one count was recorded for this clone. The J gene is TRBJ1-2, the V gene TRBV5-1; 12 bases line up with TRBD1. Germline CDR1 and CDR2: SGHRS and YFSETQ. The CDR3 is 17 residues long. V lost 4 bases to trimming and J lost 2 bases; unmatched junction nucleotides: 9. The CDR3 nucleotides read TGCGCCAGCAGCACCGAGGCGGGACAGGGGGCGAACTATGGCTACACCTTC. Translation gives CASSTEAGQGANYGYTF.

V is TRBV11-3 and J is TRBJ2-3; 8 nucleotides line up with TRBD1. V lost 7 bases, J lost 1 base, and 7 bases stayed unmatched. CDR1 and CDR2 from the germline V gene are SGHNT and YENEEA. The CDR3 is 15 amino acids. CDR3 sequence (DNA): TGTGCCAGCATACGAAAGGGACAGGGCACAGATACGCAGTATTTT. As protein: CASIRKGQGTDTQYF.

The rearrangement links TRBV28 to TRBJ2-7; D might be TRBD1 (5 bases). This CDR3 spans 13 amino acids. CDR1 is MDHEN, CDR2 SYDVKM, per germline. V was clipped by 3 bases and J by 3 bases, with 9 bases between them. CDR3 DNA: TGTGCCAGCAGTTTTAGGGGCCGCTACGAGCAGTACTTC. Translating gives CASSFRGRYEQYF. The whole variable domain, filled in from reference TRBV28 and TRBJ2-7, reads DVKVTQSSRYLVKRTGEKVFLECVQDMDHENMFWYRQDPGLGLRLIYFSYDVKMKEKGDIPEGYSVSREKKERFSLILESASTNQTSMYLCASSFRGRYEQYFGPGTRLTVT.

A single count supports this clone. The chain uses TRBV13 and TRBJ2-7; 7 positions match TRBD1. Germline V CDR1 and CDR2: PRHDT, FYEKMQ (reference sequence). J was trimmed by 2 bases and V by 6 bases; bases with no gene match: 7. This CDR3 contains 14 residues. CDR3 nucleotide sequence: TGTGCCAGCAGACCGAAAGGACAGGCCTACGAGCAGTACTTC. It specifies CASRPKGQAYEQYF.

The rearrangement links TRBV5-5 to TRBJ1-2; TRBD1 aligns across 8 bases. Per germline, CDR1 SGHKS and CDR2 YYEKEE (reference sequence). With 6 bases clipped from V and 6 bases from J, the junction kept 7 bases outside the gene matches. CDR3 size: 13 residues. The CDR3 reads CASTTPGGDGYTF. In nucleotides, the CDR3 is TGTGCCAGCACCACACCAGGGGGCGATGGCTACACCTTC.

This chain uses TRBV6-5 with TRBJ1-5; 11 bases are shared with TRBD1. With 7 bases clipped from V and 6 bases from J, the junction kept 8 bases outside the gene matches. The CDR3 loop spans 15 amino acids. CDR1 MNHEY and CDR2 SVGAGI come from the germline V gene. The CDR3 sequence is CASMWTGGAGQPQHF. As DNA, the CDR3 is TGTGCCAGCATGTGGACAGGGGGCGCGGGTCAGCCCCAGCATTTT.

V and J are TRBV6-5 and TRBJ2-5, with a weak D call TRBD2 (5 bases). The CDR3 runs to 15 residues. Trimming took off 7 bases at V and 5 bases at J, with 20 bases between the two ends. Germline V gives CDR1 MNHEY, CDR2 SVGAGI. This CDR3 reads CASKSRGAYRETQYF. The CDR3 coding sequence is TGTGCCAGCAAAAGCCGGGGAGCATATAGGGAGACCCAGTACTTC.

The chain has TRBV6-1 and TRBJ2-7; D may be TRBD1 (6 bases). Germline V gene lookup returns CDR1 MNHNS and CDR2 SASEGT. V gave up 6 bases and J gave up 6 bases, with 9 bases separating them. The CDR3 extends over 11 amino acids. CDR3 loop: CASRDRTEQYF. The CDR3 coding sequence is TGTGCCAGCAGAGACAGGACCGAGCAGTACTTC.

The CDR3 here is CASTHSGRFNEQYF. CDR3 DNA sequence: TGTGCCAGCACCCACAGCGGGAGGTTCAACGAGCAGTACTTC. V is TRBV7-9 and J is TRBJ2-7, with 9 bases matching TRBD2. The CDR3 covers 14 residues. Germline V CDR1 and CDR2: SEHNR, FQNEAQ (reference sequence). V was pared by 7 bases and J by 5 bases, with 9 bases of the junction left unmatched.

The CDR3 sequence is CASITWAGTNYGYTF. In DNA form, the CDR3 reads TGTGCCAGTATTACCTGGGCAGGGACTAACTATGGCTACACCTTC. The V and J genes are TRBV19 and TRBJ1-2, with a tentative D call TRBD1 (5 bases). Germline V gene lookup returns CDR1 LNHDA and CDR2 SQIVND (reference sequence). This CDR3 is 15 amino acids long. Trimming took 7 bases from V and 0 from J, leaving 15 bases between them. Using reference TRBV19 and TRBJ1-2 for the parts outside the CDR3, the full variable domain is DGGITQSPKYLFRKEGQNVTLSCEQNLNHDAMYWYRQDPGQGLRLIYYSQIVNDFQKGDIAEGYSVSREKKESFPLTVTSAQKNPTAFYLCASITWAGTNYGYTFGSGTRLTVV.

This sequence joins TRBV5-1 and TRBJ2-1, with TRBD2 matching 12 bases. Germline V gene sequence: CDR1 SGHRS, CDR2 YFSETQ. This CDR3 is 15 amino acids long. The trim removed 0 bases at V and 9 bases at J, leaving 4 bases unmatched. CDR3 bases: TGCGCCAGCAGCTTGGAACTAGCGGGAGGAGGTGAGCAGTTCTTC. Translated, it gives CASSLELAGGGEQFF.

V is TRBV9 and J is TRBJ2-7; 11 bases fit TRBD2. V trimming: 3 bases; J trimming: 5 bases; junction bases outside the gene matches: 10. This CDR3 spans 16 amino acids. Germline V gene lookup returns CDR1 SGDLS and CDR2 YYNGEE. Written as DNA, the CDR3 is TGTGCCAGCAGCGGAGGGACTAGCGGTCTTCTTCACGAGCAGTACTTC. Translated, it gives CASSGGTSGLLHEQYF.

This clone was observed a few times. This chain uses TRBV6-5 with TRBJ2-5; 10 nucleotides line up with TRBD2. The CDR3 runs to 15 residues. Per the germline V gene, CDR1 is MNHEY and CDR2 is SVGAGI. Trimming took 6 bases from V and 2 from J; bases not matched to a gene: 6. This CDR3 is CASRTGLAVQETQYF. CDR3 sequence (DNA): TGTGCCAGCAGGACCGGACTAGCGGTACAAGAGACCCAGTACTTC.